Given below is one T cell receptor (beta chain) in context. Its antigen is currently unknown. TCRdb reanalysed the reads using MiXCR and keeps one entry per CDR3 protein. Among 400,000 to 600,000 distinct CDR3 sequences listed, more than 40% were seen once. This record belongs to a study of T cell repertoires in cytomegalovirus infection. Study conclusions and caveats: In two of eight donors, the top clonotype was HLA-C-restricted CMV-specific.

This specimen consisted of cultured PBMCs, obtained from culture after CMV antigen stimulation. The sequence came from a human donor in good health (CMV status not recorded). Some clones in this sample may be carry-over from other donors' samples.

CDR3 bases: TGTGCCAGCAGTCAGTATTTCGGAGGAGATACGCAGTATTTT. As protein: CASSQYFGGDTQYF. This rearrangement joins TRBV6-2 or TRBV6-3 to TRBJ2-3; tentative D call: TRBD2 (5 bases). The CDR3 extends over 14 amino acids. Germline V lookup: CDR1 MNHEY, CDR2 SVGEGT. Trimming shortened V by 5 bases and J by 5 bases, and 14 bases separated the two germline ends.